This T cell receptor beta chain originates from a study of cytomegalovirus exposure and HLA in healthy donors. Study-level findings and limits: There was a cluster of highly shared sequence variants that was likely a sequencing artifact. In vitro checks showed that a few CMV-associated chains really do target CMV antigens. The authors later found most CMV-associated TCR beta chains appeared HLA-restricted.

With respect to this clone: What it binds is unknown.

V was clipped by 5 bases and J by 8 bases, with 12 bases between them. Per germline, CDR1 MDHEN and CDR2 SYDVKM. The CDR3 runs to 12 residues. PCR primers comprised 60 Vbeta and 13 Jbeta primers. Repertoires were generated with immunoSEQ multiplex PCR, while TCRdb's copy carries only in-frame clones and drops some. The sample consists of 150,000 or so clones, 65% to 80% of them appearing once. The sequenced material came from PBMCs. The V call is TRBV28, the J call TRBJ1-1; the D is unclear. This sequence originates from a man aged 40-49 years in good health and CMV-seropositive. The CDR3 protein is CASSQFRGEAFF. For the CDR3, the DNA is TGTGCCAGCAGTCAATTTCGAGGGGAAGCTTTCTTT.